This TCR beta chain was identified in a study of blood T cell repertoires in COVID-19. On the study more broadly: The study drew acute and convalescent COVID-19 samples from the United States, Italy and Spain. In each case, the material was cDNA or gDNA derived from T cells, B-cell-depleted T cells, or PBMCs.

Authors' processing steps: How many nucleated cells were present was estimated from reference gene primer amplification. Method: immunoSEQ multiplex PCR; TCRdb's copy keeps in-frame clones and lacks some. V, J and clone size derive from that table, while D and trimming were established from the DNA sequence. The table includes a few hundred thousand clones, around 89% detected once. This CDR3 is built from 15 residues. The V call is TRBV21-1, the J call TRBJ2-5; the table assigns TRBD1, which was not confirmed against the DNA. TRBV21-1 is a known pseudogene. Specimen: peripheral blood. This TCR was recovered from a man aged 35 to 55 with acute or convalescent COVID-19. CDR3 in amino acids: CASSKADNREETQYF. CDR3 nucleotides: TGTGCCAGCAGCAAAGCGGACAACAGGGAAGAGACCCAGTACTTC.